Listed here are 2 T cell receptor beta chains from one sample, sequenced in a study of cytomegalovirus exposure and HLA in healthy donors. Use of 60 Vbeta and 13 Jbeta primers characterized the PCR. Sequencing used immunoSEQ multiplex PCR; TCRdb keeps in-frame clones, though not all of them. The data show 100,000 to 150,000 clones, about 68% seen once. The sample taken for sequencing was PBMCs. The receptor source for this set is a man aged 40-50 years in good health and CMV-seropositive.

The genes are TRBV10-3 and TRBJ1-2; D is unresolved. Trimming stripped 6 bases from V and 5 bases from J, with 16 bases between. The CDR3 is 14 amino acids. Germline V gives CDR1 ENHRY, CDR2 SYGVKD. CDR3 in DNA: TGTGCCATCAGACTAGGACTCCTAGGTTATGGCTACACCTTC. Translated, it gives CAIRLGLLGYGYTF.

The chain links TRBV5-4 to TRBJ2-3; 7 nucleotides match TRBD2. This CDR3 comprises 15 residues. Germline V CDR1 and CDR2: SGHNT, YYREEE (reference sequence). V dropped 4 bases and J dropped 0; count of bases not matched to a gene: 5. DNA for the CDR3: TGTGCCAGCAGCCCAATAGCGGGCAGCACAGATACGCAGTATTTT. Amino acids: CASSPIAGSTDTQYF.